Each of the 32 T cell receptor beta chains below was sequenced from the same sample in a study of tissue T cells after allogeneic stem cell transplantation. Using immunoSEQ multiplex PCR, the repertoire was profiled, and TCRdb retains in-frame clones only, with some absent. In the table there are about 26,000 clones, about 90% of which are singletons. The specimen comprised blood, sampled before transplantation. These receptors were collected from an older male donor who later had graft-versus-host disease after an allogeneic stem cell transplant.

The chain joins TRBV12-3 or TRBV12-4 to TRBJ2-5; D gene unclear. The CDR3 extends over 13 amino acids. V lost 7 bases and J lost 4, with 13 bases in between. The CDR3 sequence: CASTTSAAETQYF. The DNA for the CDR3 is TGTGCCAGCACCACTTCAGCTGCAGAGACCCAGTACTTC.

This clone was picked up one time. The chain carries TRBV11-2 and TRBJ2-5; 10 bases are shared with TRBD2. Germline CDR1 is SGHAT and CDR2 is FQNNGV. With 5 bases clipped from V and 1 base from J, the junction kept 10 bases outside the gene matches. This CDR3 has 17 amino acids. The CDR3 reads CASSPTASGGFQETQYF. The CDR3 DNA reads as TGTGCCAGCAGCCCCACAGCTAGCGGGGGTTTCCAAGAGACCCAGTACTTC.

V is TRBV6-6 and J is TRBJ2-7; D not certain. Germline V gene lookup returns CDR1 MNHNY and CDR2 SVGAGI (reference sequence). This CDR3 region has 11 residues. V was trimmed by 6 bases and J by 3 bases, leaving 6 bases between them. CDR3 nucleotides: TGTGCCAGCAGCCCGGACTACGAGCAGTACTTC. Translated: CASSPDYEQYF.

This chain joins TRBV15 and TRBJ2-5, with unresolved D. V lost 0 bases to trimming and J lost 5 bases, with 4 bases between them. Germline CDR1 LNHNV, CDR2 YYDKDF (reference sequence). The CDR3 consists of 12 residues. The chain's CDR3 is CATSRDRETQYF. CDR3 sequence (DNA): TGTGCCACCAGCAGAGATAGGGAGACCCAGTACTTC.

The chain couples TRBV29-1 to TRBJ2-2; 8 nucleotides line up with TRBD2. Germline CDR1 reads SQVTM; CDR2 reads ANQGSEA. The ends lost 5 bases at V and 6 bases at J; junction bases unmatched: 11. This CDR3 has 15 amino acids. The CDR3 sequence is CSVLSGREVAGELFF. The CDR3 DNA follows: TGCAGCGTTTTATCCGGGAGGGAGGTTGCCGGGGAGCTGTTTTTT.

The chain couples TRBV6-5 to TRBJ1-2; no clear D gene. Trimming took off 6 bases at V and 5 bases at J, with 16 bases between the two ends. This CDR3 has 14 residues. Per germline, CDR1 MNHEY and CDR2 SVGAGI. Here the CDR3 DNA reads TGTGCCAGCAGGAAAGAGGGTACTTGGTATGGCTACACCTTC. As protein: CASRKEGTWYGYTF.

V is TRBV20-1 and J is TRBJ2-7, with a tentative D call TRBD1 (6 bases). V lost 3 bases and J 2 bases, leaving 17 bases between the germline ends. Per the germline V gene, CDR1 is DFQATT and CDR2 is SNEGSKA (reference sequence). The CDR3 consists of 15 residues. CDR3: CSASSVAGAAYEQYF. For the CDR3, the DNA is TGCAGTGCTAGTAGCGTGGCAGGGGCGGCCTACGAGCAGTACTTC.

In its sample, this clone was seen once. This chain links TRBV3-1 (or the pseudogene TRBV3-2) with TRBJ1-4, with no clear D. CDR1 and CDR2 (germline): LGHDT, YNNKEL (reference sequence). CDR3 size: 16 residues. V was shortened by 0 bases and J by 0 bases, with 8 bases between the two germline ends. The chain's CDR3 is CASSQDLAATNEKLFF. In nucleotides, the CDR3 is TGTGCCAGCAGCCAAGATCTTGCAGCAACTAATGAAAAACTGTTTTTT.

The genes are TRBV5-6 and TRBJ2-2; a possible D gene is TRBD2 (6 bases). V dropped 7 bases and J dropped 4 bases, with 14 bases sitting between them. The CDR3 consists of 14 residues. Germline values: CDR1 SGHDT, CDR2 YYEEEE. The CDR3 spells CASLYGGLTGELFF. The DNA for the CDR3 is TGTGCCAGCCTGTACGGAGGGCTCACCGGGGAGCTGTTTTTT.

The V and J genes are TRBV28 and TRBJ2-1; TRBD1 matches at 8 bases. The CDR3 has 15 amino acids. With V trimmed by 3 bases and J by 2 bases, 3 bases remained unmatched. Germline V lookup: CDR1 MDHEN, CDR2 SYDVKM. For the CDR3, the DNA is TGTGCCAGCAGTTTGGACAGGGCCCCCTACAATGAGCAGTTCTTC. Amino acids: CASSLDRAPYNEQFF.

The V gene is TRBV24-1, the J gene TRBJ2-2; D possibly uses TRBD1 or TRBD2 (5 bases each). The V end lost 7 bases, the J end lost 1 base, and 12 bases lay between the germline ends. CDR1 and CDR2 from the germline V gene are KGHDR and SFDVKD. The CDR3 totals 15 residues. The CDR3 DNA is TGTGCCACCAGCCCGGGACCTAGGAACACCGGGGAGCTGTTTTTT. Translation gives CATSPGPRNTGELFF.

This sequence joins TRBV2 and TRBJ2-3, with no clear D. CDR3 length: 14 amino acids. V lost 5 bases and J lost 4, with 13 bases in between. Germline CDR1 SNHLY, CDR2 FYNNEI. The CDR3 DNA follows: TGTGCCAGCAGTAAACGACCCCAAGCAGATACGCAGTATTTT. Its translation: CASSKRPQADTQYF.

The rearrangement uses TRBV24-1 and TRBJ2-1; D is possibly TRBD2 (5 bases). Germline V gene data show CDR1 as KGHDR and CDR2 as SFDVKD. Trimming left V 3 bases short and J 9 bases short, with 14 bases between. The CDR3 is 14 amino acids. This CDR3 reads CATSDPLSRGEQFF. The CDR3 DNA is TGTGCCACCAGTGATCCCCTGAGCCGGGGTGAGCAGTTCTTC.

The chain combines TRBV28 with TRBJ1-6; TRBD1 is a possible D gene (5 bases). Germline CDR1 reads MDHEN; CDR2 reads SYDVKM. V was cut by 2 bases and J by 6 bases, with 11 bases left in between. CDR3 length: 15 amino acids. The DNA of the CDR3 is TGTGCCAGCAGTTTACCGGGACTTGTTAATTCACCCCTCCACTTT. Its translation is CASSLPGLVNSPLHF.

This chain links TRBV5-5 with TRBJ1-5, with 7 bases that match TRBD1. The CDR3 is 14 amino acids. V lost 4 bases, J lost 5 bases, and 6 bases stayed unmatched. Germline-derived CDR1 and CDR2 are SGHKS and YYEKEE (reference sequence). The CDR3 sequence is CASSTRDSYQPQHF. CDR3 in DNA: TGTGCCAGCAGCACCCGGGACAGCTATCAGCCCCAGCATTTT.

This chain uses TRBV28 with TRBJ2-7; maybe TRBD1 (5 bases). Trimming left V 10 bases short and J 3 bases short, with 16 bases between. The CDR3 is made up of 13 amino acids. In germline, CDR1 is MDHEN, CDR2 SYDVKM. The CDR3 region is CAIQDPSGYEQYF. For the CDR3, the DNA is TGTGCCATACAGGACCCATCGGGCTACGAGCAGTACTTC.

This chain links TRBV27 with TRBJ1-1; D perhaps matches TRBD1 (5 bases). Germline-derived CDR1 and CDR2 are MNHEY and SMNVEV (reference sequence). CDR3 length equals 11 residues. The V end lost 6 bases, the J end lost 10 bases, and 12 bases lay between the germline ends. This chain's CDR3 is CASSAQGAAFF. The CDR3 coding sequence is TGTGCCAGCAGCGCCCAAGGGGCAGCTTTCTTT.

The genes are TRBV28 and TRBJ2-2; weak D call: TRBD2 (6 bases). V lost 11 bases and J lost 5, with 21 bases in between. The germline CDR1 and CDR2 sequences are MDHEN and SYDVKM. This CDR3 has 15 amino acids. CDR3: CALSGGSVGTGELFF. The CDR3 coding sequence is TGTGCCCTTAGTGGGGGGAGTGTAGGAACCGGGGAGCTGTTTTTT.

The chain couples TRBV5-1 to TRBJ2-1, with 8 positions matching TRBD1. Trimming at V came to 4 bases and at J to 10 bases, leaving 7 bases not matched to a gene. CDR3 length equals 13 residues. Per germline, CDR1 SGHRS and CDR2 YFSETQ. The CDR3 reads CASSTGQGGEQFF. CDR3 DNA sequence: TGCGCCAGCAGCACCGGACAGGGTGGAGAGCAGTTCTTC.

CDR3 sequence (DNA): TGTGCCAGCAGACCATCGGACAGGGGGACCGGGGAGCTGTTTTTT. Its translation: CASRPSDRGTGELFF. The genes are TRBV7-3 and TRBJ2-2; 10 nucleotides match TRBD1. The CDR3 covers 15 residues. V shed 6 bases, J shed 5 bases, and the junction held 6 bases outside the gene matches. CDR1 and CDR2 (germline): SGHTA, FQGTGA.

The CDR3 DNA is TGTGCCAGCAGGTCGGGACAGGGGGCCTCTGGGGCCAACGTCCTGACTTTC. Translating gives CASRSGQGASGANVLTF. This chain joins TRBV2 and TRBJ2-6; 12 nucleotides match TRBD1. Germline V gene sequence: CDR1 SNHLY, CDR2 FYNNEI. CDR3 length: 17 amino acids. Losses at the gene ends were 6 bases for V and 0 bases for J; bases not matched to a gene: 3.

J is TRBJ2-3 and V is TRBV5-1; TRBD2 matches 12 bases. The CDR3 is 15 amino acids. Germline V gene data show CDR1 as SGHRS and CDR2 as YFSETQ. With 0 bases clipped from V and 11 bases from J, the junction kept 7 bases outside the gene matches. CDR3 nucleotide sequence: TGCGCCAGCAGCTTGGGGGCGACTAGCGGGAGCGAGCAGTATTTT. This encodes CASSLGATSGSEQYF.

The chain uses TRBV24-1 and TRBJ2-1, with a tentative D call TRBD2 (5 bases). This CDR3 has 16 residues. In germline, CDR1 is KGHDR, CDR2 SFDVKD. Trimming removed 3 bases at V and 3 bases at J, with 14 bases between. The CDR3 reads CATSDIGKTGYNEQFF. DNA of the CDR3: TGTGCCACCAGTGATATCGGGAAGACGGGCTACAATGAGCAGTTCTTC.

The chain combines TRBV10-3 with TRBJ1-5; unclear D gene. This CDR3 has 13 amino acids. V dropped 5 bases and J dropped 2 bases, with 7 bases sitting between them. Germline V gene sequence: CDR1 ENHRY, CDR2 SYGVKD. The CDR3 nucleotides read TGTGCCATCAGTACCCAAGGCAATCAGCCCCAGCATTTT. Protein: CAISTQGNQPQHF.

This chain connects TRBV7-2 to TRBJ1-2; D gene uncertain. This CDR3 region has 12 residues. V gave up 4 bases and J gave up 4 bases, with 7 bases separating them. The germline CDR1 and CDR2 sequences are SGHTA and FQGNSA. As DNA, the CDR3 is TGTGCCAGCAGCTCGGACCTCTATGGCTACACCTTC. Its translation is CASSSDLYGYTF.

The chain employs TRBV29-1 and TRBJ2-3; D may be TRBD1 or TRBD2 (5 bases each). Germline CDR1 is SQVTM and CDR2 is ANQGSEA. This CDR3 contains 15 residues. Trimming removed 5 bases from V and 1 base from J, with 16 bases in between. CDR3 DNA: TGCAGCGTTACTGGGGGTAGAGCTGGCACAGATACGCAGTATTTT. Translated: CSVTGGRAGTDTQYF.

The chain couples TRBV3-1 (or the pseudogene TRBV3-2) to TRBJ2-1; 15 nucleotides align to TRBD2. V shed 0 bases and J 7 bases; nucleotides not matched to a gene: 10. The germline V gene encodes CDR1 LGHDT and CDR2 YNNKEL (reference sequence). The CDR3 consists of 19 residues. CDR3 loop: CASSQDFYLGTSGGNEQFF. CDR3 DNA sequence: TGTGCCAGCAGCCAAGATTTTTATTTAGGGACTAGCGGGGGGAATGAGCAGTTCTTC.

This chain links TRBV3-1 (or the pseudogene TRBV3-2) with TRBJ2-1, with 9 bases aligning to TRBD2. The ends lost 1 base at V and 5 bases at J; junction bases unmatched: 3. Germline V CDR1 and CDR2: LGHDT, YNNKEL (reference sequence). The CDR3 spans 15 residues. The DNA of the CDR3 is TGTGCCAGCAGCCAAGGAGGGACTAGCAACAATGAGCAGTTCTTC. It specifies CASSQGGTSNNEQFF.

This CDR3 is CASTVGGGAPYRETQYF. CDR3 nucleotide sequence: TGTGCCAGCACCGTGGGCGGGGGGGCCCCATATAGGGAGACCCAGTACTTC. The rearrangement uses TRBV9 and TRBJ2-5, with TRBD2 matching 9 bases. J gave up 5 bases and V 6 bases, and 17 bases lay outside the gene matches. The CDR3 runs 17 residues. Per the germline V gene, CDR1 is SGDLS and CDR2 is YYNGEE.

The chain uses TRBV24-1 and TRBJ2-7; tentative D call: TRBD1 (5 bases). The CDR3 spans 13 residues. Per germline, CDR1 KGHDR and CDR2 SFDVKD. The V end lost 4 bases, the J end lost 6 bases, and 12 bases lay between the germline ends. This chain's CDR3 is CATSDNIGAEQYF. DNA of the CDR3: TGTGCCACCAGTGACAACATAGGGGCCGAGCAGTACTTC.

This clone was counted a single time. This chain links TRBV7-3 with TRBJ2-5, with TRBD2 as a possible D gene (6 bases). V was shortened by 5 bases and J by 10 bases, with 17 bases between the two germline ends. The germline V gene has CDR1 SGHTA and CDR2 FQGTGA. The CDR3 has 13 residues. The CDR3 nucleotides read TGTGCCAGCAGCCCAAGCCGGGGGACGGACCAGTACTTC. It is translated as CASSPSRGTDQYF.

The rearrangement links TRBV6-6 to TRBJ2-7, with D perhaps assigned TRBD1 or TRBD2 (5 bases each). This CDR3 is built from 14 residues. With 7 bases removed from V and 1 base from J, the gap between germline ends came to 14 bases. In germline, CDR1 is MNHNY, CDR2 SVGAGI (reference sequence). DNA for the CDR3: TGTGCCAGCACCAAGGGACCACTTTCCTACGAGCAGTACTTC. As protein: CASTKGPLSYEQYF.